These T cell receptor beta chains were read from a single sample in a study of T cells in Graves' hyperthyroidism and ophthalmopathy. A single record per CDR3 protein comes from TCRdb applying MiXCR to the multiplex PCR reads. Here the sample spans roughly 330,000 distinct CDR3 sequences, 16% being singletons. What was sequenced was blood. The receptors shown here come from a young man with Graves' hyperthyroidism. The CDR3 runs from the conserved cysteine through the conserved F or W. The order of the fields is CDR3 protein, clone size, J gene, CDR3 length, V gene. Size is omitted from some rows. Given values are once, few, many or a class for expanded clones.

CDR3 protein: CSAREGGRTSGRAVGSDTQYF
clone size: few
J gene: TRBJ2-3
CDR3 length: 21
V gene: TRBV20-1

CDR3 protein: CASSEIAGGADIQYF
clone size: few
J gene: TRBJ2-4
CDR3 length: 15
V gene: TRBV5-6

CDR3 protein: CASSLKLRGSHNEQFF
clone size: -
J gene: TRBJ2-1
CDR3 length: 16
V gene: TRBV10-2

CDR3 protein: CSTSSDTDTQYF
clone size: -
J gene: TRBJ2-3
CDR3 length: 12
V gene: TRBV20-1

CDR3 protein: CASSLLGRNTEAFF
clone size: many
J gene: TRBJ1-1
CDR3 length: 14
V gene: TRBV28

CDR3 protein: CASRLGSRSGELFF
clone size: -
J gene: TRBJ2-2
CDR3 length: 14
V gene: TRBV10-2

CDR3 protein: CASSLDSGPGKLFF
clone size: many
J gene: TRBJ1-4
CDR3 length: 14
V gene: TRBV7-8

CDR3 protein: CASSRDTQALGTQYF
clone size: -
J gene: TRBJ2-5
CDR3 length: 15
V gene: TRBV4-2

CDR3 protein: CSVAGPDNIQYF
clone size: -
J gene: TRBJ2-4
CDR3 length: 12
V gene: TRBV29-1

CDR3 protein: CASSIGLAGSNTGELFF
clone size: many
J gene: TRBJ2-2
CDR3 length: 17
V gene: TRBV11-3

CDR3 protein: CASSQVGPGRAIPSYNEQFF
clone size: -
J gene: TRBJ2-1
CDR3 length: 20
V gene: TRBV5-1

CDR3 protein: CASSLAGTTEETQYF
clone size: few
J gene: TRBJ2-5
CDR3 length: 15
V gene: TRBV5-1

CDR3 protein: CASSFKWRVFF
clone size: few
J gene: TRBJ1-4
CDR3 length: 11
V gene: TRBV12-3/TRBV12-4

CDR3 protein: CAWSVRGGTGRSTDTQYF
clone size: many
J gene: TRBJ2-3
CDR3 length: 18
V gene: TRBV30